A selection of T cell receptor beta chains follows, all from one sample in a study of blood T cell repertoires in COVID-19. Measured with immunoSEQ multiplex PCR; TCRdb has only the in-frame clones, and not every one. This sample carries more than 95,000 clones, 85% to 90% of them seen once, and the ten largest clones take approximately 5.1%. Sequencing input: peripheral blood. The receptor set was obtained from a human donor in a cohort sampled during active COVID-19. The CDR3 runs from the conserved cysteine through the conserved F or W. Fields, in order: V gene, clone size, J gene, D gene, CDR3 protein, CDR3 DNA. A D gene is named only where the DNA matches it firmly. A row's size may be missing; if present it is once, few, many or a size class.

V: TRBV18
size: once
J: TRBJ2-7
D: TRBD1
CDR3: CASSPDRGRSYEQYF
DNA: TGTGCCAGCTCACCAGACAGGGGGCGATCCTACGAGCAGTACTTC

V: TRBV24-1
size: .
J: TRBJ2-5
D: TRBD2
CDR3: CATSDHKGLAAQETQYF
DNA: TGTGCCACCAGTGACCACAAGGGACTAGCGGCGCAAGAGACCCAGTACTTC

V: TRBV7-8
size: .
J: TRBJ2-2
D: .
CDR3: CASSLAGRGPPRELFF
DNA: TGTGCCAGCAGCTTAGCAGGCCGCGGGCCCCCGAGGGAGCTGTTTTTT

V: TRBV2
size: .
J: TRBJ2-1
D: .
CDR3: CASQRAVWDEQFF
DNA: TGTGCCAGTCAGAGGGCCGTGTGGGATGAGCAGTTCTTC

V: TRBV14
size: few
J: TRBJ2-3
D: .
CDR3: CASSRALGARDTQYF
DNA: TGTGCCAGCAGCCGGGCGTTGGGGGCGAGAGATACGCAGTATTTT

V: TRBV5-1
size: .
J: TRBJ1-6
D: .
CDR3: CASSLGPRGNSPLHF
DNA: TGCGCCAGCAGCCTTGGTCCTAGGGGAAATTCACCCCTCCACTTT

V: TRBV9
size: .
J: TRBJ2-3
D: .
CDR3: CASSVLGGGTSTDTQYF
DNA: TGTGCCAGCAGCGTCCTAGGGGGGGGTACGAGCACAGATACGCAGTATTTT

V: TRBV4-1
size: .
J: TRBJ1-1
D: TRBD1
CDR3: CASSQGRTGTNTEAFF
DNA: TGCGCCAGCAGCCAAGGACGGACAGGGACGAACACTGAAGCTTTCTTT

V: TRBV24-1
size: .
J: TRBJ2-7
D: .
CDR3: CATSPPPSEQYF
DNA: TGTGCCACCAGCCCCCCCCCTAGCGAGCAGTACTTC

V: TRBV3-1/TRBV3-2
size: .
J: TRBJ2-1
D: .
CDR3: CASSNWDFYNEQFF
DNA: TGTGCCAGCAGTAATTGGGACTTCTACAATGAGCAGTTCTTC

V: TRBV28
size: once
J: TRBJ1-1
D: TRBD1
CDR3: CASSITGGGTEAFF
DNA: TGTGCCAGCAGCATTACAGGGGGCGGCACTGAAGCTTTCTTT

V: TRBV5-1
size: .
J: TRBJ2-5
D: TRBD1
CDR3: CASSQTPGQKETQYF
DNA: TGCGCCAGCAGCCAGACCCCGGGACAGAAAGAGACCCAGTACTTC

V: TRBV4-1
size: .
J: TRBJ2-7
D: .
CDR3: CASSQVAGYRSYEQYF
DNA: TGCGCCAGCAGCCAAGTAGCTGGCTACCGCTCCTACGAGCAGTACTTC

V: TRBV7-6
size: once
J: TRBJ2-1
D: TRBD2
CDR3: CASSLGRTSGYNEQFF
DNA: TGTGCCAGCAGCTTAGGTAGGACTAGCGGGTACAATGAGCAGTTCTTC

V: TRBV5-4
size: .
J: TRBJ2-2
D: TRBD1
CDR3: CASSPGQDNTGELFF
DNA: TGTGCCAGCAGCCCCGGACAGGATAACACCGGGGAGCTGTTTTTT

V: TRBV7-9
size: .
J: TRBJ1-4
D: .
CDR3: CASSLSLATNEKLFF
DNA: TGTGCCAGCAGCTTAAGCCTTGCAACTAATGAAAAACTGTTTTTT

V: TRBV14
size: few
J: TRBJ2-1
D: .
CDR3: CASSQDSRGGILRNEQFF
DNA: TGTGCCAGCAGCCAAGATAGTCGGGGTGGTATATTGCGCAATGAGCAGTTCTTC

V: TRBV27
size: .
J: TRBJ1-4
D: TRBD1
CDR3: CASSEDRTDEKLFF
DNA: TGTGCCAGCAGCGAGGACAGGACGGATGAAAAACTGTTTTTT

V: TRBV29-1
size: .
J: TRBJ2-2
D: .
CDR3: CSVGHQDRGTGELFF
DNA: TGCAGCGTTGGACATCAGGACAGAGGCACCGGGGAGCTGTTTTTT

V: TRBV3-1/TRBV3-2
size: .
J: TRBJ2-3
D: .
CDR3: CASPDTQYF
DNA: TGTGCCAGCCCGGATACGCAGTATTTT

V: TRBV18
size: .
J: TRBJ2-3
D: .
CDR3: CASSPPASGSGTDTQYF
DNA: TGTGCCAGCTCACCACCGGCATCGGGGTCCGGCACAGATACGCAGTATTTT

V: TRBV28
size: few
J: TRBJ1-4
D: .
CDR3: CASSTYSSPNEKLFF
DNA: TGTGCCAGCAGTACATACAGCTCCCCTAATGAAAAACTGTTTTTT

V: TRBV7-9
size: .
J: TRBJ1-5
D: TRBD1
CDR3: CASSLGQGWNQPQHF
DNA: TGTGCCAGCAGCTTGGGACAGGGGTGGAATCAGCCCCAGCATTTT

V: TRBV24-1
size: .
J: TRBJ2-7
D: TRBD2
CDR3: CATTTGLAGTDYEQYF
DNA: TGTGCCACCACTACGGGACTAGCGGGCACTGACTACGAGCAGTACTTC

V: TRBV21-1
size: .
J: TRBJ1-1
D: .
CDR3: CASSPSVGGPEAFF
DNA: TGTGCCAGCAGCCCGTCGGTCGGTGGGCCTGAAGCTTTCTTT

V: TRBV27
size: .
J: TRBJ1-2
D: TRBD1
CDR3: CASRPTGQGNGYTF
DNA: TGTGCCAGCAGGCCGACCGGACAGGGAAATGGCTACACCTTC

V: TRBV7-2
size: .
J: TRBJ2-2
D: TRBD1
CDR3: CASSPRTGGTGELFF
DNA: TGTGCCAGCAGCCCACGGACAGGGGGTACCGGGGAGCTGTTTTTT